These 28 T cell receptor beta chains came from one sample sequenced in a study of blood T cell repertoires in COVID-19. Assay used: immunoSEQ multiplex PCR; TCRdb lists only in-frame clones, some missing. The sample consists of more than 95,000 clones, 85% of them appearing once. The sequenced sample consisted of peripheral blood. These receptors all stem from a woman aged 80 or over with acute or convalescent COVID-19.

The rearrangement uses TRBV7-8 and TRBJ1-6, with D hard to call. Trimming stripped 1 base from V and 10 bases from J, with 11 bases between. CDR3 length equals 14 residues. Germline CDR1 SGHVS, CDR2 FQNEAQ. This CDR3 is CASSLESLYSPLHF. DNA of the CDR3: TGTGCCAGCAGCTTAGAGTCCCTATACTCACCCCTCCACTTT.

The V call is TRBV7-3, the J call TRBJ1-2, with 9 bases matching TRBD1. This CDR3 has 15 residues. J gave up 0 bases and V 5 bases, and 4 bases lay outside the gene matches. CDR1 and CDR2 from the germline V gene are SGHTA and FQGTGA. CDR3 protein: CASSPRQGANYGYTF. DNA of the CDR3: TGTGCCAGCAGCCCGCGACAGGGGGCTAACTATGGCTACACCTTC.

This clone was detected only once. The chain joins TRBV7-9 to TRBJ2-7; 8 bases match TRBD1. CDR1 is SEHNR and CDR2 is FQNEAQ in the germline V gene (reference sequence). The CDR3 is 14 residues long. J lost 3 bases, V lost 4 bases, and 5 bases had no gene match. The CDR3 DNA reads TGTGCCAGCAGCTCCGGGACAGGCCTCTACGAGCAGTACTTC. Protein sequence: CASSSGTGLYEQYF.

This chain links TRBV14 with TRBJ1-1, with D tentatively TRBD1 (5 bases). The CDR3 totals 14 residues. V was shortened by 3 bases and J by 4 bases, with 12 bases between the two germline ends. Germline V gene data show CDR1 as SGHDN and CDR2 as FVKESK. This chain's CDR3 is CASSQFGRATEAFF. The CDR3 nucleotides are TGTGCCAGCAGCCAGTTCGGCAGGGCCACTGAAGCTTTCTTT.

V is TRBV7-2 and J is TRBJ1-1, with 7 bases lining up with TRBD1. The CDR3 loop spans 13 amino acids. J was trimmed by 8 bases and V by 4 bases; bases with no gene match: 7. Germline CDR1 reads SGHTA; CDR2 reads FQGNSA. Written as DNA, the CDR3 is TGTGCCAGCAGCTATAAGACAGGGATCGAAGCTTTCTTT. It specifies CASSYKTGIEAFF.

The chain couples TRBV27 to TRBJ1-1, with D possibly TRBD1 on 5 matching bases. Looked up from germline, CDR1 is MNHEY and CDR2 is SMNVEV (reference sequence). The CDR3 spans 14 residues. The V gene lost 5 bases and the J gene lost 3 bases, with 13 bases spanning the gap. The CDR3 is CASSINWGDTEAFF. The CDR3 DNA reads as TGTGCCAGCAGTATCAACTGGGGGGACACTGAAGCTTTCTTT.

This clone was found once. The gene calls are TRBV6-5 and TRBJ1-5, with a possible D match to TRBD1 (5 bases). The CDR3 runs to 13 residues. The V gene lost 9 bases and the J gene lost 3 bases, with 12 bases spanning the gap. Germline V CDR1 and CDR2: MNHEY, SVGAGI. The CDR3 DNA follows: TGTGCCAGTCGACAGACCTCCAATCAGCCCCAGCATTTT. Encoded protein: CASRQTSNQPQHF.

This sequence joins TRBV19 and TRBJ1-1; D remains ambiguous. Germline V gene lookup returns CDR1 LNHDA and CDR2 SQIVND (reference sequence). V was pared by 3 bases and J by 10 bases, with 9 bases between. The CDR3 is made up of 11 amino acids. The CDR3 sequence is CASSIAGSAFF. The CDR3 DNA is TGTGCCAGTAGTATTGCGGGCTCAGCTTTCTTT.

The chain combines TRBV9 with TRBJ2-6, with TRBD1 identical over 8 bases. Per germline, CDR1 SGDLS and CDR2 YYNGEE. This CDR3 is 14 amino acids long. The trim removed 3 bases at V and 12 bases at J, leaving 8 bases unmatched. CDR3: CASSATGAGFVLTF. The CDR3, as DNA: TGTGCCAGCAGCGCGACAGGGGCTGGGTTCGTCCTGACTTTC.

V and J are TRBV10-3 and TRBJ1-5, with 9 bases aligning to TRBD1. The germline gives CDR1 ENHRY, CDR2 SYGVKD. This CDR3 has 13 residues. V dropped 6 bases and J dropped 9; count of bases not matched to a gene: 6. CDR3 amino acids: CAISGTGFGPQHF. As DNA, the CDR3 is TGTGCCATCAGCGGGACAGGGTTTGGGCCCCAGCATTTT.

The genes are TRBV28 and TRBJ1-4; TRBD1 agrees at 7 bases. Unmatched junction bases numbered 9, after V lost 11 bases and J lost 0 bases. Germline V gene sequence: CDR1 MDHEN, CDR2 SYDVKM. The CDR3 runs to 15 residues. CDR3 region: CAGQQGGATNEKLFF. The DNA for the CDR3 is TGTGCCGGCCAACAAGGGGGCGCAACTAATGAAAAACTGTTTTTT.

As DNA, the CDR3 is TGTGCCAGCAGCCTCTTAGAGCGGGGAGAAGAGACCCAGTACTTC. Protein sequence: CASSLLERGEETQYF. The V call is TRBV5-4, the J call TRBJ2-5; 7 bases agree with TRBD2. J lost 3 bases, V lost 4 bases, and 9 bases had no gene match. CDR3 length equals 15 residues. Germline values: CDR1 SGHNT, CDR2 YYREEE (reference sequence). Filled out from reference TRBV5-4 and TRBJ2-5, the complete variable domain reads ETGVTQSPTHLIKTRGQQVTLRCSSQSGHNTVSWYQQALGQGPQFIFQYYREEENGRGNFPPRFSGLQFPNYSSELNVNALELDDSALYLCASSLLERGEETQYFGPGTRLLVL.

The V call is TRBV6-1, the J call TRBJ1-2; unclear D gene. Germline loops: CDR1 MNHNS, CDR2 SASEGT. Trimming took off 2 bases at V and 8 bases at J, with 12 bases between the two ends. The CDR3 has 13 amino acids. The CDR3 sequence: CASSESGNSGYTF. The CDR3, as DNA: TGTGCCAGCAGTGAAAGCGGGAATAGCGGCTACACCTTC.

The chain uses TRBV7-3 and TRBJ2-3, with TRBD2 matching over 7 bases. This CDR3 contains 13 residues. From germline, CDR1 is SGHTA and CDR2 FQGTGA. The J segment lost 6 bases and the V segment lost 4 bases, leaving 4 bases of the junction unmatched. The CDR3 loop is CASSSREGDTQYF. The DNA of the CDR3 is TGTGCCAGCAGCTCAAGGGAGGGGGATACGCAGTATTTT.

This clone was picked up a small number of times. The J gene is TRBJ2-1, the V gene TRBV9; possibly TRBD2 for D (5 bases). Per the germline V gene, CDR1 is SGDLS and CDR2 is YYNGEE. Trimming left V 0 bases short and J 9 bases short, with 22 bases between. The CDR3 runs 17 residues. CDR3 coding DNA: TGTGCCAGCAGCGTAGGAGGGCTCCCTCCAGCTTTGAGTGAGCAGTTCTTC. Translating gives CASSVGGLPPALSEQFF.

The chain uses TRBV4-2 and TRBJ1-6; perhaps TRBD1 as D (6 bases). Germline V gene lookup returns CDR1 LGHNA and CDR2 YNFKEQ. The CDR3 has 15 amino acids. V dropped 1 base and J dropped 7 bases, with 11 bases sitting between them. CDR3 residues: CASSQVAQGNSPLHF. CDR3 DNA: TGTGCCAGCAGCCAAGTAGCGCAGGGGAATTCACCCCTCCACTTT.

The rearrangement uses TRBV3-1 (or the pseudogene TRBV3-2) and TRBJ2-1; TRBD2 aligns across 8 bases. V shed 4 bases and J 2 bases; nucleotides not matched to a gene: 4. Germline V lookup: CDR1 LGHDT, CDR2 YNNKEL (reference sequence). The CDR3 is made up of 15 amino acids. DNA of the CDR3: TGTGCCAGCAGCCTAGTAGCGGGGACCTACAATGAGCAGTTCTTC. This translates into CASSLVAGTYNEQFF.

This chain connects TRBV5-1 to TRBJ2-3; possibly TRBD1 for D (5 bases). Between the trimmed V and J ends, which lost 2 bases and 6 bases, there was a span of 13 bases. The CDR3 loop spans 14 amino acids. Germline V CDR1 and CDR2: SGHRS, YFSETQ. The CDR3, as DNA: TGCGCCAGCAGCTTTTTGCAGGGAAGCGATACGCAGTATTTT. Its protein product is CASSFLQGSDTQYF.

This clone was seen only once. The CDR3 spells CASSPPGAISYTF. The DNA of the CDR3 is TGTGCCAGCAGCCCGCCGGGAGCCATAAGCTACACCTTC. This chain joins TRBV7-8 and TRBJ1-2, with unresolved D. Germline CDR1 SGHVS, CDR2 FQNEAQ. This CDR3 has 13 amino acids. V lost 5 bases, J lost 9 bases, and 16 bases lay in between.

The rearrangement uses TRBV28 and TRBJ1-6; D perhaps matches TRBD1 (5 bases). V dropped 3 bases and J dropped 7 bases, with 16 bases sitting between them. Germline lookup yields CDR1 MDHEN and CDR2 SYDVKM. CDR3 length: 16 amino acids. CDR3 residues: CASSFSGGSTNSPLHF. The CDR3 DNA reads TGTGCCAGCAGTTTCTCCGGGGGGAGTACCAATTCACCCCTCCACTTT.

This chain connects TRBV29-1 to TRBJ2-5; maybe TRBD2 (6 bases). This CDR3 region has 13 residues. Trimming took 3 bases from V and 5 from J, leaving 13 bases between them. Germline-derived CDR1 and CDR2 are SQVTM and ANQGSEA. The DNA for the CDR3 is TGCAGCGTTGACCGGGGGTCCAAGGAGACCCAGTACTTC. Translation gives CSVDRGSKETQYF.

This rearrangement joins TRBV19 to TRBJ1-4; perhaps TRBD1 as D (6 bases). The germline CDR1 and CDR2 sequences are LNHDA and SQIVND (reference sequence). CDR3 length: 13 residues. V lost 5 bases to trimming and J lost 10 bases, with 14 bases between them. The CDR3 reads CASSFSGEVKLFF. Here the CDR3 DNA reads TGTGCCAGTAGTTTTTCAGGGGAAGTAAAACTGTTTTTT.

The chain has TRBV28 and TRBJ1-1; D not resolved. Trimming removed 3 bases at V and 5 bases at J, with 10 bases between. This CDR3 is built from 13 residues. CDR1 and CDR2 (germline): MDHEN, SYDVKM. CDR3 region: CASSLYGETEAFF. CDR3 in DNA: TGTGCCAGCAGTTTGTACGGTGAAACTGAAGCTTTCTTT.

Comments on this clone: The sample contains more than one DNA sequence encoding this CDR3. The rearrangement joins TRBV19 to TRBJ1-1, with D possibly matching TRBD1 (5 bases). In germline, CDR1 is LNHDA, CDR2 SQIVND (reference sequence). Between the trimmed V and J ends, which lost 3 bases and 0 bases, there was a span of 8 bases. The length of the CDR3 is 14 residues. In DNA form, the CDR3 reads TGTGCCAGTAGTATCTTAGGGGTGAACACTGAAGCTTTCTTT. Its protein product is CASSILGVNTEAFF.

In DNA form, the CDR3 reads TGTGCCAGCAGCTTAACTCGGGGGGCGGCTGAAGCTTTCTTT. Residues: CASSLTRGAAEAFF. V and J are TRBV7-9 and TRBJ1-1, with TRBD1 as a possible D gene (6 bases). Per the germline V gene, CDR1 is SEHNR and CDR2 is FQNEAQ (reference sequence). Deletions cut 2 bases from V and 6 bases from J, with 13 bases between. The CDR3 has 14 amino acids.

The V call is TRBV4-3, the J call TRBJ2-1; the match to TRBD2 covers 14 bases. The CDR3 spans 19 residues. Per the germline V gene, CDR1 is LGHNA and CDR2 is YSLEER. V was clipped by 5 bases and J by 5 bases; unmatched bases: 14. The CDR3 loop is CASSYRLAGGQGADNEQFF. The DNA of the CDR3 is TGCGCCAGCAGCTACCGACTAGCGGGGGGGCAAGGGGCTGACAATGAGCAGTTCTTC.

V usage is TRBV7-9 and J usage is TRBJ2-1; the match to TRBD1 covers 7 bases. Germline V gene lookup returns CDR1 SEHNR and CDR2 FQNEAQ (reference sequence). This CDR3 contains 14 residues. The V gene end was trimmed by 8 bases and the J gene end by 6 bases; junction bases not matched to a gene: 10. The CDR3 spells CASSPKDRLNEQFF. The CDR3 bases are TGTGCCAGCTCCCCCAAGGACAGGCTCAATGAGCAGTTCTTC.

The CDR3 loop reads CASSSRRRELFF. CDR3 in DNA: TGTGCCAGCAGTTCTAGGCGCCGGGAGCTGTTTTTT. This rearrangement joins TRBV6-5 to TRBJ2-2, with D hard to call. The length of the CDR3 is 12 residues. The germline CDR1 and CDR2 sequences are MNHEY and SVGAGI. Trimming took off 4 bases at V and 9 bases at J, with 9 bases between the two ends.